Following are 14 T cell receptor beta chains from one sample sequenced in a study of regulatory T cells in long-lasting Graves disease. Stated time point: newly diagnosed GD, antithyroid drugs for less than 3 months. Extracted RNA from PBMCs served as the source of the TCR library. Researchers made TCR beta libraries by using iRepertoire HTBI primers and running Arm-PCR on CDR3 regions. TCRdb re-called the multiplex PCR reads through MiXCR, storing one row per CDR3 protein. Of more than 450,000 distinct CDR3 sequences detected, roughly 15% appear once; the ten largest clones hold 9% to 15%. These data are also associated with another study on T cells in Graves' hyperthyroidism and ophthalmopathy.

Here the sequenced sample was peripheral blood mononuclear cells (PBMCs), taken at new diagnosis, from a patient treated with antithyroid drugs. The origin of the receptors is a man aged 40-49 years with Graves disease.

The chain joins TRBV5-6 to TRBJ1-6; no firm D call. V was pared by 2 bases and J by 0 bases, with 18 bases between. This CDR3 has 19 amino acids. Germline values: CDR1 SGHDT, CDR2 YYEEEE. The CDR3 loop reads CASSFGVVPVSSYNSPLHF. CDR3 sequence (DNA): TGTGCCAGCAGCTTTGGTGTTGTCCCTGTGAGCTCCTATAATTCACCCCTCCACTTT.

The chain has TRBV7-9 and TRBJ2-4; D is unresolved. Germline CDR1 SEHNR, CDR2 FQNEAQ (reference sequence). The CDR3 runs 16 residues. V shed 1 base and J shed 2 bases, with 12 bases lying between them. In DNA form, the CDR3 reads TGTGCCAGCAGCTTAGGTGGCGGTGGGCCCAAAAACATTCAGTACTTC. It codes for CASSLGGGGPKNIQYF. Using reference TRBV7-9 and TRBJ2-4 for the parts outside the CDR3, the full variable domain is DTGVSQNPRHKITKRGQNVTFRCDPISEHNRLYWYRQTLGQGPEFLTYFQNEAQLEKSRLLSDRFSAERPKGSFSTLEIQRTEQGDSAMYLCASSLGGGGPKNIQYFGAGTRLSVL.

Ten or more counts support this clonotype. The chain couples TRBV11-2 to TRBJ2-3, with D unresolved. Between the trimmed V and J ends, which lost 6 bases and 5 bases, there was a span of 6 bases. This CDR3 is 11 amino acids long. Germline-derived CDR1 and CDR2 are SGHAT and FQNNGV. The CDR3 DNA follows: TGTGCCAGCAGTGAGGTAGATACGCAGTATTTT. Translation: CASSEVDTQYF.

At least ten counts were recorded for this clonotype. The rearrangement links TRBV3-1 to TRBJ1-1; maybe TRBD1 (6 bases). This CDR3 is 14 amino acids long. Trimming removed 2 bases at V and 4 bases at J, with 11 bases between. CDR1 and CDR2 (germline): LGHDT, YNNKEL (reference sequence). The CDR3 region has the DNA TGTGCCAGCAGCCAAAAACCAGGGGTCACTGAAGCTTTCTTT. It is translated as CASSQKPGVTEAFF.

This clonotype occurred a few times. CDR3 protein: CATTGYYNEQFF. CDR3 DNA sequence: TGTGCCACCACGGGATATTACAATGAGCAGTTCTTC. The V and J genes are TRBV11-2 and TRBJ2-1, with D possibly matching TRBD2 (5 bases). From germline, CDR1 is SGHAT and CDR2 FQNNGV. Trimming left V 10 bases short and J 4 bases short, with 11 bases between. The length of the CDR3 is 12 residues.

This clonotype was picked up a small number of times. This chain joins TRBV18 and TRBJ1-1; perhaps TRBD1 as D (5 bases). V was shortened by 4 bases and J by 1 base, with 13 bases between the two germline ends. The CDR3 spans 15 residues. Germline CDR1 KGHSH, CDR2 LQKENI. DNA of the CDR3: TGTGCCAGCTCACTTCTTGACAGTACGAACACTGAAGCTTTCTTT. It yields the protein CASSLLDSTNTEAFF.

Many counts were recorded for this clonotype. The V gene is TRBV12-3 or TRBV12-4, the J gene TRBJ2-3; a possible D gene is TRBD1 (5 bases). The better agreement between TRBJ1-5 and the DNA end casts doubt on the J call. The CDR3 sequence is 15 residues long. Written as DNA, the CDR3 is TGTGCCAGCAGTCCCGCAGGGTCTAGCGCAGATACGCAGCATTTT. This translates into CASSPAGSSADTQHF.

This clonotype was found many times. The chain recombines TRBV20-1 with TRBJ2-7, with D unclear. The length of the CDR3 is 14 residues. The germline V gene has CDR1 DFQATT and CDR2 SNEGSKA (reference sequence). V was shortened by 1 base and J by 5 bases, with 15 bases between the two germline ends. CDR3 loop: CSARGAGPVHEQYF. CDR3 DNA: TGCAGTGCTAGAGGTGCCGGACCTGTACACGAGCAGTACTTC.

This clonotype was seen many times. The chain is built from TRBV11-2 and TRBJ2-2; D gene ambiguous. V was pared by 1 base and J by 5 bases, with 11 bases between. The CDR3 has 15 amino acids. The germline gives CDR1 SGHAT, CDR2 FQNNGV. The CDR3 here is CASSLAAAITGELFF. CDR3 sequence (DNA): TGTGCCAGCAGCTTAGCAGCCGCAATAACCGGGGAGCTGTTTTTT. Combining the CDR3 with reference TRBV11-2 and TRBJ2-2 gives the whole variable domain EAGVAQSPRYKIIEKRQSVAFWCNPISGHATLYWYQQILGQGPKLLIQFQNNGVVDDSQLPKDRFSAERLKGVDSTLKIQPAKLEDSAVYLCASSLAAAITGELFFGEGSRLTVL.

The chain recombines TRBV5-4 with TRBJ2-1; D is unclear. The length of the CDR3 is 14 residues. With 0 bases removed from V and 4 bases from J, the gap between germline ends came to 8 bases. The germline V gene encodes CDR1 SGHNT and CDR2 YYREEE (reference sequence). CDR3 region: CASSLVGRYNEQFF. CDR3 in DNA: TGTGCCAGCAGCTTGGTTGGTAGATACAATGAGCAGTTCTTC.

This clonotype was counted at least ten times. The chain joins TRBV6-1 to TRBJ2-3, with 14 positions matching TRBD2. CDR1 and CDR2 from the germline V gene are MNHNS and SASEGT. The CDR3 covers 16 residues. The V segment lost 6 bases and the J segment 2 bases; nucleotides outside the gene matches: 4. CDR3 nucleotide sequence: TGTGCCAGCAGCGGACTAGCGGGAGGTTCCACAGATACGCAGTATTTT. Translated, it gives CASSGLAGGSTDTQYF.

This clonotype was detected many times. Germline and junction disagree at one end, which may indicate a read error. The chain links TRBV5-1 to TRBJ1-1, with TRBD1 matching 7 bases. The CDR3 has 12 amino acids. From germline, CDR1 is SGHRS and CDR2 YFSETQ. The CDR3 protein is CASSGGTAEAFF. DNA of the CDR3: TGTGCCAGCAGCGGGGGGACAGCTGAAGCTTTCTTT.

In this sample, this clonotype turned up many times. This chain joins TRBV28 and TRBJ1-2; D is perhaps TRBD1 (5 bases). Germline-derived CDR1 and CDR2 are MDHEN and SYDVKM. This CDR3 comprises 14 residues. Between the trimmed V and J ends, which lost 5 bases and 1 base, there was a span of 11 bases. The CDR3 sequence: CASSLPDNNYGYTF. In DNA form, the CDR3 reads TGTGCCAGCAGTCTTCCGGACAATAACTATGGCTACACCTTC.

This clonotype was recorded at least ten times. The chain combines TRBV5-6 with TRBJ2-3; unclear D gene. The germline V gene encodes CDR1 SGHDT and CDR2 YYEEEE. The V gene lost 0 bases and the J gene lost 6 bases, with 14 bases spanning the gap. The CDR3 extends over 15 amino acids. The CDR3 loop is CASSLAVPRLDTQYF. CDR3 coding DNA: TGTGCCAGCAGCTTGGCGGTCCCCCGGTTGGATACGCAGTATTTT.